One and the same sample provided the 21 T cell receptor beta chains below, sequenced in a study of blood T cell repertoires in COVID-19. TCRdb's table, derived via immunoSEQ multiplex PCR, lists solely in-frame clones and lacks some. The top ten hold 12% of the sample, which has more than 150,000 clones, approximately 87% seen once. Sequencing used peripheral blood. The receptors here all came from a woman between 65 and 79 years old with COVID-19, enrolled during active disease.

This chain uses TRBV5-1 with TRBJ1-2; tentatively, D is TRBD1 (6 bases). CDR3 length equals 14 residues. The germline V and J ends were trimmed by 0 bases and 8 bases, with 14 bases remaining between them. Germline lookup yields CDR1 SGHRS and CDR2 YFSETQ. In DNA form, the CDR3 reads TGCGCCAGCAGCTTGGGGCGGGGGGCGCAAGGCTACACCTTC. Amino acids: CASSLGRGAQGYTF.

This clone was seen more than once but under ten times. The genes are TRBV27 and TRBJ1-5; D is ambiguous. The CDR3 spans 14 residues. Trimming pared 6 bases from V and 2 bases from J, leaving 11 bases between. CDR1 and CDR2 from the germline V gene are MNHEY and SMNVEV (reference sequence). In DNA, the CDR3 is TGTGCCAGCAGCTCATTAACGGGCAATCAGCCCCAGCATTTT. Residues: CASSSLTGNQPQHF.

The chain carries TRBV5-1 and TRBJ1-1; perhaps TRBD1 as D (5 bases). V was clipped by 0 bases and J by 7 bases, with 13 bases between them. Germline loops: CDR1 SGHRS, CDR2 YFSETQ. The CDR3 length is 14 residues. CDR3 sequence (DNA): TGCGCCAGCAGCTTGGACAGGCCTAACGGTGAAGCTTTCTTT. Its translation is CASSLDRPNGEAFF. Using reference TRBV5-1 and TRBJ1-1 for the parts outside the CDR3, the full variable domain is KAGVTQTPRYLIKTRGQQVTLSCSPISGHRSVSWYQQTPGQGLQFLFEYFSETQRNKGNFPGRFSGRQFSNSRSEMNVSTLELGDSALYLCASSLDRPNGEAFFGQGTRLTVV.

The chain joins TRBV19 to TRBJ2-2, with a possible D match to TRBD2 (6 bases). The CDR3 is made up of 17 amino acids. Germline V gene sequence: CDR1 LNHDA, CDR2 SQIVND (reference sequence). V lost 3 bases and J 1 base, leaving 15 bases between the germline ends. The CDR3, as DNA: TGTGCCAGTAGTATCCCCGGCGGGACCATGAACACCGGGGAGCTGTTTTTT. Translating it yields CASSIPGGTMNTGELFF.

V and J are TRBV9 and TRBJ2-5; no clear D. The CDR3 covers 12 residues. V was trimmed by 4 bases and J by 0 bases, leaving 4 bases between them. Per the germline V gene, CDR1 is SGDLS and CDR2 is YYNGEE. The CDR3 nucleotides read TGTGCCAGCAGCCCAAACCAAGAGACCCAGTACTTC. Translating it yields CASSPNQETQYF.

The rearrangement uses TRBV29-1 and TRBJ2-7; 11 positions match TRBD1. Germline trimming cut 6 bases from V and 7 bases from J; bases unmatched to any gene: 5. The CDR3 has 12 amino acids. CDR1 SQVTM and CDR2 ANQGSEA come from the germline V gene. The CDR3 nucleotides read TGCAGCGTAGGACAGGGGGCAGGGGAGCAGTACTTC. Residues: CSVGQGAGEQYF.

This chain joins TRBV19 and TRBJ1-5; D is undetermined. Trimming took off 6 bases at V and 2 bases at J, with 11 bases between the two ends. Per germline, CDR1 LNHDA and CDR2 SQIVND (reference sequence). The CDR3 totals 14 residues. CDR3 nucleotides: TGTGCCAGTAGCCAGACTTGGGGCAATCAGCCCCAGCATTTT. It encodes CASSQTWGNQPQHF.

This sequence joins TRBV5-4 and TRBJ1-2; D may be TRBD1 (6 bases). The germline V gene encodes CDR1 SGHNT and CDR2 YYREEE (reference sequence). The V gene lost 4 bases and the J gene lost 8 bases, with 15 bases spanning the gap. This CDR3 contains 13 residues. CDR3 protein: CASSPRGGGGYTF. In DNA form, the CDR3 reads TGTGCCAGCAGCCCTAGAGGGGGTGGAGGCTACACCTTC.

The chain uses TRBV5-1 and TRBJ1-2; possibly TRBD1 for D (5 bases). V lost 0 bases, J lost 8 bases, and 11 bases lay in between. Germline values: CDR1 SGHRS, CDR2 YFSETQ. The CDR3 spans 13 residues. The CDR3 here is CASSLEGMGGYTF. The CDR3 DNA is TGCGCCAGCAGCTTGGAGGGGATGGGCGGCTACACCTTC. Combining the CDR3 with reference TRBV5-1 and TRBJ1-2 gives the whole variable domain KAGVTQTPRYLIKTRGQQVTLSCSPISGHRSVSWYQQTPGQGLQFLFEYFSETQRNKGNFPGRFSGRQFSNSRSEMNVSTLELGDSALYLCASSLEGMGGYTFGSGTRLTVV.

The chain is built from TRBV9 and TRBJ2-1; TRBD2 agrees at 9 bases. CDR1 and CDR2 from the germline V gene are SGDLS and YYNGEE. V shed 3 bases, J shed 3 bases, and the junction held 10 bases outside the gene matches. The CDR3 loop spans 17 amino acids. The CDR3 sequence is CASSASLAGDDYNEQFF. CDR3 DNA: TGTGCCAGCAGCGCCAGTTTAGCGGGGGACGACTACAATGAGCAGTTCTTC.

This chain connects TRBV11-2 to TRBJ1-5, with 7 positions matching TRBD1. The CDR3 consists of 15 residues. Germline-derived CDR1 and CDR2 are SGHAT and FQNNGV. V was clipped by 5 bases and J by 1 base; unmatched bases: 5. CDR3 protein: CASSKGQTSNQPQHF. In DNA form, the CDR3 reads TGTGCCAGCAGCAAGGGACAGACGAGCAATCAGCCCCAGCATTTT.

V gene TRBV6-5 combines with J gene TRBJ1-6, with 7 bases matching TRBD1. V lost 8 bases and J lost 5; bases outside the gene matches: 3. This CDR3 contains 13 residues. Germline CDR1 MNHEY, CDR2 SVGAGI. CDR3 loop: CASRDRNNSPLHF. DNA for the CDR3: TGTGCCAGCCGGGACAGAAATAATTCACCCCTCCACTTT.

The gene calls are TRBV18 and TRBJ2-3; TRBD2 aligns across 9 bases. The CDR3 is 17 amino acids. From germline, CDR1 is KGHSH and CDR2 LQKENI. With 1 base clipped from V and 1 base from J, the junction kept 6 bases outside the gene matches. CDR3 DNA sequence: TGTGCCAGCTCACCACGGGGTTTAGCGGGAGGCACAGATACGCAGTATTTT. It codes for CASSPRGLAGGTDTQYF. The full variable domain, completed using reference TRBV18 and TRBJ2-3, is NAGVMQNPRHLVRRRGQEARLRCSPMKGHSHVYWYRQLPEEGLKFMVYLQKENIIDESGMPKERFSAEFPKEGPSILRIQQVVRGDSAAYFCASSPRGLAGGTDTQYFGPGTRLTVL.

The V gene is TRBV10-3, the J gene TRBJ1-2; 9 bases agree with TRBD1. Trimming at V came to 4 bases and at J to 7 bases, leaving 1 base not matched to a gene. Germline CDR1 reads ENHRY; CDR2 reads SYGVKD. This CDR3 contains 12 residues. DNA for the CDR3: TGTGCCATCAGTGGGGACAGGGTTGGCTACACCTTC. Translated, it gives CAISGDRVGYTF.

The chain employs TRBV11-3 and TRBJ2-7; 8 nucleotides match TRBD1. V shed 5 bases, J shed 4 bases, and the junction held 7 bases outside the gene matches. This CDR3 has 14 amino acids. CDR1 is SGHNT and CDR2 is YENEEA in the germline V gene. CDR3 amino acids: CASSRDRGSYEQYF. The CDR3 region has the DNA TGTGCCAGCAGCAGAGACAGGGGAAGTTACGAGCAGTACTTC.

This clone was found a few times. The CDR3 is CASSFGRGGGYTF. The CDR3 bases are TGTGCCAGCAGCTTCGGCAGGGGTGGAGGCTACACCTTC. The J gene is TRBJ1-2, the V gene TRBV11-3, with D possibly being TRBD1 (6 bases). Germline assignment: CDR1 SGHNT and CDR2 YENEEA. V gave up 3 bases and J gave up 8 bases, with 13 bases separating them. The CDR3 totals 13 residues.

The V and J genes are TRBV5-1 and TRBJ2-1, with TRBD2 identical over 11 bases. The CDR3 is 17 amino acids. The V gene's germline CDR1 is SGHRS and CDR2 YFSETQ. The trim removed 5 bases at V and 10 bases at J, leaving 17 bases unmatched. The CDR3 nucleotides are TGCGCCAGCAGAATGGACCTAGCTAGCGGGAGGCCGAGCGAGCAGTTCTTC. Protein: CASRMDLASGRPSEQFF.

This chain joins TRBV6-2 or TRBV6-3 and TRBJ2-1, with 12 bases that match TRBD2. Trimming removed 6 bases from V and 7 bases from J; junction bases left unmatched: 7. The CDR3 totals 15 residues. Per the germline V gene, CDR1 is MNHEY and CDR2 is SVGEGT. For the CDR3, the DNA is TGTGCCAGCAGCCTAGCGGGAGGGCCTAAGAATGAGCAGTTCTTC. Protein: CASSLAGGPKNEQFF.

The chain joins TRBV4-3 to TRBJ2-6; D is uncertain. The CDR3 sequence is 16 residues long. The V gene's germline CDR1 is LGHNA and CDR2 YSLEER. The V end was cut by 3 bases, the J end by 1 base, with 10 bases between. CDR3 residues: CASSQSLISGANVLTF. CDR3 coding DNA: TGCGCCAGCAGCCAGAGCCTAATTTCTGGGGCCAACGTCCTGACTTTC.

The V gene is TRBV6-5, the J gene TRBJ2-3; D ambiguous. This CDR3 is 16 amino acids long. Trimming stripped 2 bases from V and 0 bases from J, with 12 bases between. CDR1 is MNHEY and CDR2 is SVGAGI in the germline V gene. CDR3 region: CASSYDTEISTDTQYF. In DNA, the CDR3 is TGTGCCAGCAGTTACGACACAGAGATAAGCACAGATACGCAGTATTTT.

This clone was picked up one time. The chain is built from TRBV4-1 and TRBJ2-7, with 12 positions matching TRBD2. Germline V gene sequence: CDR1 MGHRA, CDR2 YSYEKL. The CDR3 is made up of 16 amino acids. Trimming at V came to 1 base and at J to 3 bases, leaving 4 bases not matched to a gene. The CDR3 region has the DNA TGCGCCAGCAGCCAAGGGAGACTAGCGGGAGTCTACGAGCAGTACTTC. Its protein product is CASSQGRLAGVYEQYF.